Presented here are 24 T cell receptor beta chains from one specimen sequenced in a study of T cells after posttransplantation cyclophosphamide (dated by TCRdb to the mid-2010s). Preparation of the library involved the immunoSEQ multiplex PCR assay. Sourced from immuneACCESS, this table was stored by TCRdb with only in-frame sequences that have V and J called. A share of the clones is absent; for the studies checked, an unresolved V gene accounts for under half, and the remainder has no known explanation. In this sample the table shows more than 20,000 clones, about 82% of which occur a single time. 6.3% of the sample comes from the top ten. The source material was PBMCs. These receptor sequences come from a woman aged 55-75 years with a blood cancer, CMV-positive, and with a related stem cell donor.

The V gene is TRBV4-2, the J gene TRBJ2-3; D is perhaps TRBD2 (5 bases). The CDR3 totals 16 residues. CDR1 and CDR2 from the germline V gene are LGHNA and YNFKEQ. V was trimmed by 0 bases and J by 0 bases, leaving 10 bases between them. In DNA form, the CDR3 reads TGTGCCAGCAGCCAAGATCTAGCAGCTAGCACAGATACGCAGTATTTT. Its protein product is CASSQDLAASTDTQYF.

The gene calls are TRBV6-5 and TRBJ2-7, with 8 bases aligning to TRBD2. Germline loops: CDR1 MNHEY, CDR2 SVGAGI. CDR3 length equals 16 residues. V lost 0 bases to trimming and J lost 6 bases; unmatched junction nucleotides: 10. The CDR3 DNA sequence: TGTGCCAGCAGTTACTCGGTCGGGACTAGAGTCGGCGAGCAGTACTTC. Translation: CASSYSVGTRVGEQYF.

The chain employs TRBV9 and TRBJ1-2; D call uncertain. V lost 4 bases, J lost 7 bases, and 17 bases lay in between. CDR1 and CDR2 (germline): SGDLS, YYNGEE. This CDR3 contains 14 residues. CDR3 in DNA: TGTGCCAGCAGCTCTAGTGGAGTTGTGGGTGGCTACACCTTC. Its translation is CASSSSGVVGGYTF. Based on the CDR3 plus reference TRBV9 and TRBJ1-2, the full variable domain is DSGVTQTPKHLITATGQRVTLRCSPRSGDLSVYWYQQSLDQGLQFLIQYYNGEERAKGNILERFSAQQFPDLHSELNLSSLELGDSALYFCASSSSGVVGGYTFGSGTRLTVV.

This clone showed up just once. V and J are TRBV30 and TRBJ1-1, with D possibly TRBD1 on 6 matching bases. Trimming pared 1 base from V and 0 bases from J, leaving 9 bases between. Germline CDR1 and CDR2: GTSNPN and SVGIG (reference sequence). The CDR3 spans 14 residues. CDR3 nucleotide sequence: TGTGCCTGGAGTGAACAGGGTCTGAACACTGAAGCTTTCTTT. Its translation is CAWSEQGLNTEAFF.

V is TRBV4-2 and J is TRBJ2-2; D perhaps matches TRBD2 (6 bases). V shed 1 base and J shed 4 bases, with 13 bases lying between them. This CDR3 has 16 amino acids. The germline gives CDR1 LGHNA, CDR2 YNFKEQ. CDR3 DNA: TGTGCCAGCAGCCAAGCCCGACTAGAGGGCACCGGGGAGCTGTTTTTT. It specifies CASSQARLEGTGELFF.

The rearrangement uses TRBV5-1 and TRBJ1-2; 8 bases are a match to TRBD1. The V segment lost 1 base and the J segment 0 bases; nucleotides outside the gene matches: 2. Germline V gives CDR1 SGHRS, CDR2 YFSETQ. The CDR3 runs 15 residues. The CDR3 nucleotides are TGCGCCAGCAGCTTGACAGGGGGAACTAACTATGGCTACACCTTC. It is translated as CASSLTGGTNYGYTF.

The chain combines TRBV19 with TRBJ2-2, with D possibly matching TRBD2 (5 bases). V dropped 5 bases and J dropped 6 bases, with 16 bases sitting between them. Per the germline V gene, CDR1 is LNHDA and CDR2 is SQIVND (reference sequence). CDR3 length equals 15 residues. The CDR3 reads CASSFVWEAAGELFF. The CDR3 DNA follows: TGTGCCAGTAGTTTTGTGTGGGAAGCGGCCGGGGAGCTGTTTTTT.

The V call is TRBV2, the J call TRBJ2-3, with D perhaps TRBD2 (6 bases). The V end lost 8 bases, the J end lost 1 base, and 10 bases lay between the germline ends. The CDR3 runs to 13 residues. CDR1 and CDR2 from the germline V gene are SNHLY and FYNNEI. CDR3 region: CASGSSGTDTQYF. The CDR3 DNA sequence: TGTGCCAGCGGGTCTAGCGGCACAGATACGCAGTATTTT.

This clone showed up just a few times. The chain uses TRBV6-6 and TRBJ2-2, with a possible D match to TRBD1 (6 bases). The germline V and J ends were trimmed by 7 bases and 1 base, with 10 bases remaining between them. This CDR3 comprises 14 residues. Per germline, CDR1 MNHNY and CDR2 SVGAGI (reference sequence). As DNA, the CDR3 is TGTGCCAGCAATAAGGGGGTGAACACCGGGGAGCTGTTTTTT. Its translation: CASNKGVNTGELFF.

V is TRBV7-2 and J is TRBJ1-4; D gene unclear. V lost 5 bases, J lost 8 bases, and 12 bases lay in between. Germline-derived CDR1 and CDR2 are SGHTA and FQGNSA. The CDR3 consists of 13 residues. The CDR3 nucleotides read TGTGCCAGCAGCCCCCGGGAGGCCGAAAAACTGTTTTTT. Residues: CASSPREAEKLFF.

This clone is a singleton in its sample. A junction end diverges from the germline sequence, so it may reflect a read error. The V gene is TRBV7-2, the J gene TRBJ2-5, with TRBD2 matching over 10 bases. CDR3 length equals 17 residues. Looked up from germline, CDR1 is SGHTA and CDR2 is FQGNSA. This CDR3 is CASNLVLAGGSGETQYF. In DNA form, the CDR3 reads TGTGCCAGCAACTTAGTATTAGCGGGAGGATCGGGGGAGACCCAGTACTTC.

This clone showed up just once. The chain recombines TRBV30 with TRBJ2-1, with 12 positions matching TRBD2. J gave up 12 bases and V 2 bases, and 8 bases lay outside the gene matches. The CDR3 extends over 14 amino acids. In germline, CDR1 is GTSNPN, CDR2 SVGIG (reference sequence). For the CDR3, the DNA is TGTGCCTGGAGTATCGGGGAACTAGCGGGAGGGCAGTTCTTC. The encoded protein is CAWSIGELAGGQFF.

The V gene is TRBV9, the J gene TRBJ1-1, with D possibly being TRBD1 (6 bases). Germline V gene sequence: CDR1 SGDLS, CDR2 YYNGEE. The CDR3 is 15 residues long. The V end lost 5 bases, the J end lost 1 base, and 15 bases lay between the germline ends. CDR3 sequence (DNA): TGTGCCAGCAGGTCCCTGGGGGCAGGGAACACTGAAGCTTTCTTT. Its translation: CASRSLGAGNTEAFF.

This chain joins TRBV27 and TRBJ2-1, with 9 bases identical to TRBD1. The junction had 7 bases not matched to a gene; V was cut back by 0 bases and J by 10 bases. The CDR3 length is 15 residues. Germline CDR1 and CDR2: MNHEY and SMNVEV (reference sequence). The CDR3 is CASSLSGQGSREQFF. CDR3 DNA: TGTGCCAGCAGTTTATCTGGACAGGGGTCGCGCGAGCAGTTCTTC.

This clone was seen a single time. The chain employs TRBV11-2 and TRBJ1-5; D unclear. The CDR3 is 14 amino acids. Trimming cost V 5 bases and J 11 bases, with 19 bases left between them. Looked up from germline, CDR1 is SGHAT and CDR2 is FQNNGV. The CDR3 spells CASSLGRGKITQHF. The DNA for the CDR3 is TGTGCCAGCAGCCTCGGCCGAGGGAAAATAACCCAGCATTTT.

The CDR3 DNA reads TGCGCCAGCAGCGGACAGTTCTCGCGCGAGCAGTACTTC. This translates into CASSGQFSREQYF. This chain joins TRBV10-2 and TRBJ2-7; TRBD1 might be the D (6 bases). The V end lost 6 bases, the J end lost 6 bases, and 15 bases lay between the germline ends. Germline V lookup: CDR1 WSHSY, CDR2 SAAADI. The CDR3 is 13 amino acids.

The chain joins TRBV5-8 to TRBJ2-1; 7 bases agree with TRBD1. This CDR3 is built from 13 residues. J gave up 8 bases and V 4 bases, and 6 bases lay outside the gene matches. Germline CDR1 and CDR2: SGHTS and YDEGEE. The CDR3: CASSPGQAYEQFF. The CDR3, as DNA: TGTGCCAGCAGCCCTGGACAGGCCTATGAGCAGTTCTTC. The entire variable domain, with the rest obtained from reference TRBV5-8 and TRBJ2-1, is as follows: EAGVTQSPTHLIKTRGQQATLRCSPISGHTSVYWYQQALGLGLQFLLWYDEGEERNRGNFPPRFSGRQFPNYSSELNVNALELEDSALYLCASSPGQAYEQFFGPGTRLTVL.

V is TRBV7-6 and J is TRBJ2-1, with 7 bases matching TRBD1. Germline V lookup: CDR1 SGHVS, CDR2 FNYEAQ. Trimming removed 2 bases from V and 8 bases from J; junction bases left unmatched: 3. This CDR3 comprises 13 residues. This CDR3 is CASSLRQGDEQFF. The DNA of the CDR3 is TGTGCCAGCAGCTTACGACAGGGCGATGAGCAGTTCTTC.

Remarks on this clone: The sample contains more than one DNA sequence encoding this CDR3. The CDR3 nucleotides read TGTGCCAGCAGTCCGTACACTGAAGCTTTCTTT. Translating it yields CASSPYTEAFF. The J gene is TRBJ1-1, the V gene TRBV6-6; D not resolved. Trimming stripped 5 bases from V and 3 bases from J, with 4 bases between. Germline CDR1 is MNHNY and CDR2 is SVGAGI (reference sequence). The CDR3 spans 11 residues.

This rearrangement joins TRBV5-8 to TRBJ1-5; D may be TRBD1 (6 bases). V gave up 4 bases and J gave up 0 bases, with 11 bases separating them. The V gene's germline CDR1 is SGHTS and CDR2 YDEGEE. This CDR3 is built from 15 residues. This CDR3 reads CASSVQGYSNQPQHF. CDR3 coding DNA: TGTGCCAGCAGCGTACAGGGATATAGCAATCAGCCCCAGCATTTT.

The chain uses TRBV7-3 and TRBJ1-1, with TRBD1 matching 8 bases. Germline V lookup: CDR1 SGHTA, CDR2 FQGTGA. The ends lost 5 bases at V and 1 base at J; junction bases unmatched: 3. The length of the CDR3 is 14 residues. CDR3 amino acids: CASSPGQGNTEAFF. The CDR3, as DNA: TGTGCCAGCAGCCCCGGACAGGGGAACACTGAAGCTTTCTTT.

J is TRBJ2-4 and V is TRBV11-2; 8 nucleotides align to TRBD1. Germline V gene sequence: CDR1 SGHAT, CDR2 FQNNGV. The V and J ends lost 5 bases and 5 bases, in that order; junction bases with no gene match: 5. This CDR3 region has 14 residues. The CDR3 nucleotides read TGTGCCAGCAGCCCCGGGACAGGACAAAACATTCAGTACTTC. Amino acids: CASSPGTGQNIQYF.

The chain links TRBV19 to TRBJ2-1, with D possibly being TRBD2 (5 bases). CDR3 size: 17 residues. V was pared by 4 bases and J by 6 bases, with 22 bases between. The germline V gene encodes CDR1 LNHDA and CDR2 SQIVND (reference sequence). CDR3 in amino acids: CASSRPHSVRIANEQFF. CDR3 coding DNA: TGTGCCAGTAGTAGACCACATAGCGTTCGAATAGCCAATGAGCAGTTCTTC.

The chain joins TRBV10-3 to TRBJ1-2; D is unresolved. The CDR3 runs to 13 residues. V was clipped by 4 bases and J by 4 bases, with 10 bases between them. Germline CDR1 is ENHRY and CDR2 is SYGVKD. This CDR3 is CAISGDGVYGYTF. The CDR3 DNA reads TGTGCCATCAGTGGTGACGGAGTCTATGGCTACACCTTC.